This T cell receptor (beta chain) was documented in a study of T cells in tumors after PD-1 blockade. At the level of the study: Each patient got pembrolizumab 200 mg every 3 weeks or cemiplimab 350 mg every 2 weeks. During anti-PD-1 treatment, some patients continued daily vismodegib 150 mg.

Here immunoSEQ multiplex PCR was the method, and the copy in TCRdb shows in-frame clones only, minus some. The data hold about 33,000 clones, with approximately 78% observed a single time. Germline loops: CDR1 SNHLY, CDR2 FYNNEI. V was cut by 7 bases and J by 2 bases, with 11 bases left in between. This CDR3 region has 13 residues. This sequence originates from a human donor with basal cell carcinoma. Specimen: PBMCs, collected before anti-PD-1 treatment. V usage is TRBV2 and J usage is TRBJ1-2, with unresolved D. The CDR3 spells CASKEGMNYGYTF. The CDR3 region has the DNA TGTGCCAGCAAGGAAGGGATGAACTATGGCTACACCTTC.